Below are 17 T cell receptor beta chains sequenced from a single sample in a study of somatic mutations in cytotoxic T cells in rheumatoid arthritis. Sequencing used immunoSEQ multiplex PCR; TCRdb keeps in-frame clones, though not all of them. The repertoire holds about 36,000 clones, about 84% seen once, with about 3.2% in the top ten. Sequenced material: CD8+ T cells sorted from blood. The receptors were gathered from a man in his forties in good health.

The CDR3 protein is CASSATGGNEQFF. The CDR3, as DNA: TGTGCCAGCAGTGCTACAGGGGGCAATGAGCAGTTCTTC. The chain uses TRBV6-1 and TRBJ2-1; 8 positions agree with TRBD1. V trimming: 4 bases; J trimming: 6 bases; junction bases outside the gene matches: 2. Germline V lookup: CDR1 MNHNS, CDR2 SASEGT. This CDR3 is built from 13 residues.

The V call is TRBV13, the J call TRBJ2-1, with D perhaps matching TRBD2 (6 bases). With 1 base removed from V and 6 bases from J, the gap between germline ends came to 13 bases. This CDR3 comprises 15 residues. The V gene's germline CDR1 is PRHDT and CDR2 FYEKMQ (reference sequence). The CDR3 region has the DNA TGTGCCAGCAGCTTAGCGGGAGATTACCGCAATGAGCAGTTCTTC. The encoded protein is CASSLAGDYRNEQFF.

This clone was counted between two and nine times. The genes are TRBV7-9 and TRBJ2-2; unclear D gene. V shed 1 base and J shed 7 bases, with 10 bases lying between them. This CDR3 contains 14 residues. The V gene's germline CDR1 is SEHNR and CDR2 FQNEAQ (reference sequence). CDR3 protein: CASSLGLEVGELFF. CDR3 in DNA: TGTGCCAGCAGCTTAGGCCTAGAAGTCGGGGAGCTGTTTTTT.

This chain joins TRBV7-9 and TRBJ2-1; the match to TRBD2 covers 7 bases. V was pared by 1 base and J by 9 bases, with 12 bases of the junction left unmatched. CDR1 and CDR2 from the germline V gene are SEHNR and FQNEAQ (reference sequence). This CDR3 has 16 amino acids. The CDR3 region is CASSLGAGGRGTEQFF. CDR3 in DNA: TGTGCCAGCAGCTTAGGTGCGGGCGGGAGAGGTACTGAGCAGTTCTTC.

CDR3 coding DNA: TGCGCCAGCAGCCAAGATCGGGACAAGCCTTCGAACACTGAAGCTTTCTTT. Translating it yields CASSQDRDKPSNTEAFF. This chain links TRBV4-3 with TRBJ1-1; perhaps TRBD1 as D (6 bases). Germline CDR1 and CDR2: LGHNA and YSLEER. With 0 bases removed from V and 1 base from J, the gap between germline ends came to 15 bases. This CDR3 is built from 17 residues.

The rearrangement uses TRBV5-8 and TRBJ1-5, with a possible D match to TRBD1 (5 bases). This CDR3 spans 14 amino acids. Germline-derived CDR1 and CDR2 are SGHTS and YDEGEE. V lost 8 bases to trimming and J lost 1 base, with 13 bases between them. The DNA for the CDR3 is TGTGCCAGTACGACCCGGACAAGCAATCAGCCCCAGCATTTT. Its protein is CASTTRTSNQPQHF. Looking up the rest from reference TRBV5-8 and TRBJ1-5 gives the full variable domain: EAGVTQSPTHLIKTRGQQATLRCSPISGHTSVYWYQQALGLGLQFLLWYDEGEERNRGNFPPRFSGRQFPNYSSELNVNALELEDSALYLCASTTRTSNQPQHFGDGTRLSIL.

A single count supports this clone. V is TRBV4-3 and J is TRBJ1-2; D possibly corresponds to TRBD1 (5 bases). V was pared by 0 bases and J by 0 bases, with 8 bases between. The CDR3 loop spans 15 amino acids. The V gene's germline CDR1 is LGHNA and CDR2 YSLEER. CDR3 in amino acids: CASSQEWGSNYGYTF. The CDR3 region has the DNA TGCGCCAGCAGCCAAGAATGGGGGTCTAACTATGGCTACACCTTC.

This rearrangement joins TRBV7-2 to TRBJ2-7; 12 bases are shared with TRBD2. The length of the CDR3 is 15 residues. The V segment lost 4 bases and the J segment 1 base; nucleotides outside the gene matches: 2. CDR1 is SGHTA, CDR2 FQGNSA, per germline. The CDR3 is CASSWLAGGSYEQYF. CDR3 nucleotide sequence: TGTGCCAGCAGCTGGCTAGCGGGAGGGTCCTACGAGCAGTACTTC.

The chain combines TRBV5-5 with TRBJ2-1; TRBD2 is a possible D gene (6 bases). Trimming pared 0 bases from V and 7 bases from J, leaving 11 bases between. The length of the CDR3 is 14 residues. Germline V lookup: CDR1 SGHKS, CDR2 YYEKEE (reference sequence). The CDR3 spells CASSLVGGMNEQFF. The CDR3 nucleotides are TGTGCCAGCAGCTTGGTCGGCGGGATGAATGAGCAGTTCTTC.

The chain uses TRBV29-1 and TRBJ2-5, with no clear D. CDR1 is SQVTM, CDR2 ANQGSEA, per germline. The CDR3 runs 15 residues. Trimming cost V 6 bases and J 0 bases, with 17 bases left between them. This CDR3 is CSVEMKSPYQETQYF. The CDR3 DNA sequence: TGCAGCGTGGAAATGAAAAGCCCGTACCAAGAGACCCAGTACTTC.

This chain connects TRBV23-1 to TRBJ1-2, with 9 bases identical to TRBD1. TRBV23-1 is filed as an ORF, its function uncertain. The V and J ends lost 0 bases and 3 bases, in that order; junction bases with no gene match: 5. This CDR3 has 16 amino acids. The CDR3: CASSQSRDRGYYGYTF. CDR3 coding DNA: TGCGCCAGCAGTCAATCAAGAGACAGGGGGTACTATGGCTACACCTTC.

The chain recombines TRBV27 with TRBJ1-1, with no clear D. The CDR3 has 13 residues. With 5 bases removed from V and 0 bases from J, the gap between germline ends came to 7 bases. Germline CDR1 and CDR2: MNHEY and SMNVEV (reference sequence). CDR3 protein: CASSPEMNTEAFF. In DNA, the CDR3 is TGTGCCAGCAGTCCGGAAATGAACACTGAAGCTTTCTTT.

The chain combines TRBV28 with TRBJ1-5; D possibly corresponds to TRBD1 (6 bases). The germline gives CDR1 MDHEN, CDR2 SYDVKM. V was clipped by 5 bases and J by 6 bases, with 14 bases between them. The CDR3 sequence is 14 residues long. Here the CDR3 DNA reads TGTGCCAGCAGTCCGGACAGCTTAAGTCAGCCCCAGCATTTT. Encoded protein: CASSPDSLSQPQHF.

The chain is built from TRBV5-4 and TRBJ1-1; TRBD1 aligns across 7 bases. J gave up 2 bases and V 4 bases, and 8 bases lay outside the gene matches. CDR3 length equals 15 residues. From germline, CDR1 is SGHNT and CDR2 YYREEE (reference sequence). The CDR3 DNA reads TGTGCCAGCAGCCTCGTACGGACAGGTAACACTGAAGCTTTCTTT. This codes for CASSLVRTGNTEAFF.

The chain links TRBV9 to TRBJ2-1; 8 nucleotides line up with TRBD1. Looked up from germline, CDR1 is SGDLS and CDR2 is YYNGEE. The CDR3 totals 12 residues. The junction had 4 bases not matched to a gene; V was cut back by 5 bases and J by 9 bases. DNA of the CDR3: TGTGCCAGCAGTGACAGGGGCAGTGAGCAGTTCTTC. It encodes CASSDRGSEQFF.

This chain connects TRBV5-8 to TRBJ2-1; D uncertain. From germline, CDR1 is SGHTS and CDR2 YDEGEE. The CDR3 covers 11 residues. Trimming cost V 5 bases and J 9 bases, with 9 bases left between them. Here the CDR3 DNA reads TGTGCCAGCAGTCCCGTTGGTGAGCAGTTCTTC. Encoded protein: CASSPVGEQFF.

V and J are TRBV29-1 and TRBJ1-2; tentatively, D is TRBD1 (5 bases). This CDR3 is built from 18 residues. The V and J ends lost 2 bases and 4 bases respectively, with 26 bases between them. Germline V gives CDR1 SQVTM, CDR2 ANQGSEA. The CDR3 bases are TGCAGCGTTGAATTTTACGGGCAGGGTGGCCGACGGGCCTATGGCTACACCTTC. Amino acids: CSVEFYGQGGRRAYGYTF.